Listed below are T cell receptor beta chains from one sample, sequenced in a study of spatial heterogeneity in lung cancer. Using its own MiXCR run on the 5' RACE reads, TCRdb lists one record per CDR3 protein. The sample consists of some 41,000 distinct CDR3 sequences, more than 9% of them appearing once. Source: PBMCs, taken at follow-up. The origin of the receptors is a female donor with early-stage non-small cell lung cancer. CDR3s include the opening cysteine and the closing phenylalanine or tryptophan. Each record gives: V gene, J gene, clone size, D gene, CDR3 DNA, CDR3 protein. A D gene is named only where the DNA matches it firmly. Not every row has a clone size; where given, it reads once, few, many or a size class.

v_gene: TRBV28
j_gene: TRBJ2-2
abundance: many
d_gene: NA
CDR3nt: TGTGCCAGCAGTAAGGATTTTTTCACCGGGGAGCTGTTTTTT
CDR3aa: CASSKDFFTGELFF

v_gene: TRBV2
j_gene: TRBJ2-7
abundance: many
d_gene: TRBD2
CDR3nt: TGTGCCAGCAGTGCGGCCCGAGCTAGCGGGGGATACGAGCAGTACTTC
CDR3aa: CASSAARASGGYEQYF

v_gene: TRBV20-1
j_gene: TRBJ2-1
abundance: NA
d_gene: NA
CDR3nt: TGCAGTGCCCCGGGGGCAGCCTACAATGAGCAGTTCTTC
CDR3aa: CSAPGAAYNEQFF

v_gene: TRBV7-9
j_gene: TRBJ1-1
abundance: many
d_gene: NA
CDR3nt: TGTGCCAGCAGTCACCCCGTTAAACGGGCTGAAGCTTTCTTT
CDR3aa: CASSHPVKRAEAFF

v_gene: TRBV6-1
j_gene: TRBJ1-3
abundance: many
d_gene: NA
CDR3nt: TGTGCCAGCAGCCTGAATAGGGGATCTGGAAACACCATATATTTT
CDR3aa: CASSLNRGSGNTIYF

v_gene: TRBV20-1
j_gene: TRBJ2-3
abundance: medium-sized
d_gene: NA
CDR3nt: TGCAGTGCTAGAGTTGTGGGCACAGGGCTTACGCAGTATTTT
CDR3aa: CSARVVGTGLTQYF

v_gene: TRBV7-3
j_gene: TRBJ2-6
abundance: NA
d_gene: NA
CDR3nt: TGTGCCAGCAGCCCCCCTTTCGGGGGCGGTCACTCTGGGGCCAACGTCCTGACTTTC
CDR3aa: CASSPPFGGGHSGANVLTF

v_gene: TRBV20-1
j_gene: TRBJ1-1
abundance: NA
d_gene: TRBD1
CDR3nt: TGCAGTGCTGGGACAGGGAAGGGAATGAACACTGAAGCTTTCTTT
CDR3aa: CSAGTGKGMNTEAFF

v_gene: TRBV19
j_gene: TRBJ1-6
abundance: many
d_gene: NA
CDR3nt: TGTGCCAGTACCCCTACGGGATGGAATTCACCCCTCCACTTT
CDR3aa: CASTPTGWNSPLHF

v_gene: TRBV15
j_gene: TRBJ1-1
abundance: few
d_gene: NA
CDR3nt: TGTGCCACCAGCAGAGAAGGGGGGGCCTTCACTGAAGCTTTCTTT
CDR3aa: CATSREGGAFTEAFF

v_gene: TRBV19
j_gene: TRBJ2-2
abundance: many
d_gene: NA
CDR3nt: TGTGCCAGTAATCGGGGACGGCGTCGCACCGGGGAGCTGTTTTTT
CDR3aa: CASNRGRRRTGELFF

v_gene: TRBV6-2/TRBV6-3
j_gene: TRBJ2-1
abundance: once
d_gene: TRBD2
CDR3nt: TGTGCCAGCAGCCCGACTAGCCGGGCTGAGCAGTTCTTC
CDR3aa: CASSPTSRAEQFF

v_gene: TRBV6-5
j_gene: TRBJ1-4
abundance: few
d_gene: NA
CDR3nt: TGTGCCAGCAGAAAAAGAGGAGGGGGGGCAACTAATGAAAAACTGTTTTTT
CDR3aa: CASRKRGGGATNEKLFF

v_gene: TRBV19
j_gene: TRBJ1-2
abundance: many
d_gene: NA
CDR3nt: TGTGCCAGTAGTATAATTAGGGGCGCCACTTCGGACTATGGCTACACCTTC
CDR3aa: CASSIIRGATSDYGYTF

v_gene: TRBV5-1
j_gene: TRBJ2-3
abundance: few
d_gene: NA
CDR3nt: TGCGCCAGCAGCTTGGGGGCTACCACAGATACGCAGTATTTT
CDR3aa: CASSLGATTDTQYF

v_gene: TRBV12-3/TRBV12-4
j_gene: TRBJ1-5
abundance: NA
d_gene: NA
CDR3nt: TGTGCCAGCAGTCCCTGGCAACAAAACCCCAATCAGCCCCAGCATTTT
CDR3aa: CASSPWQQNPNQPQHF

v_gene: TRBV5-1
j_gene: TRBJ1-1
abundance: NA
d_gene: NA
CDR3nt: TGCGCCAGCAGCTTGGGATCAGGGAACACTGAAGCTTTCTTT
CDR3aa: CASSLGSGNTEAFF

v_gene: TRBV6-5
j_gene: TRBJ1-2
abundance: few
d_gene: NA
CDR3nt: TGTGCCAGCAGTTACTGCTCAGTGTGCTATGGCTACACCTTC
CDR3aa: CASSYCSVCYGYTF

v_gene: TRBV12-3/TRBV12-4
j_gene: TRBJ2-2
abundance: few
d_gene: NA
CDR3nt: TGTGCCAGCAGTTTTTCCGCGGAGCTGTTTTTT
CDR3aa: CASSFSAELFF

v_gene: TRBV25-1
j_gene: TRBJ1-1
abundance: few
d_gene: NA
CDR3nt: TGTGCCAGCAGTGAGGGTTACCGGGACTCGAAAGCTTTCTTT
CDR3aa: CASSEGYRDSKAFF

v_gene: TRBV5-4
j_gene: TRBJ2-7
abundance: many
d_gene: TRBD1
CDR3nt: TGTGCCAGCAGCTTGTTGGGACAGAGCTCCTACGAGCAGTACTTC
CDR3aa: CASSLLGQSSYEQYF

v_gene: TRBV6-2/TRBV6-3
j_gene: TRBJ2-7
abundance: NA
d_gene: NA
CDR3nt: TGTGCCAGCAGCCAGGGGTTCGGCCAGATCGAGCAGTACTTC
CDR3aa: CASSQGFGQIEQYF

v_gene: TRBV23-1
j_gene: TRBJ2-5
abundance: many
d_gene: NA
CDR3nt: TGCGCCAGCAGGGCGACAGTCCAAGAGACCCAGTACTTC
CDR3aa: CASRATVQETQYF

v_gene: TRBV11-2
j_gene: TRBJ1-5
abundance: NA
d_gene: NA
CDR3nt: TGTGCCAGCAGCTTAGGATACCGCGGGACAACTAATCAGCCCCAGCATTTT
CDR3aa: CASSLGYRGTTNQPQHF

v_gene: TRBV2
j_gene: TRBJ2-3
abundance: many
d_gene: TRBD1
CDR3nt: TGTGCCAGCAGTGATGGGGGACAGTCGACGCAGTATTTT
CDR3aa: CASSDGGQSTQYF

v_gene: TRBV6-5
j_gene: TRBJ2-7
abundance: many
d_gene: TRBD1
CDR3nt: TGTGCCAGCAGTTCTCAGCCCGGGACAGGGAACGAGCAGTACTTC
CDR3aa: CASSSQPGTGNEQYF

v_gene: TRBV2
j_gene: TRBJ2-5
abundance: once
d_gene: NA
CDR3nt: TGTGCCAGCAGTGTCGACCCAGGCGGCGAGACCCAGTACTTC
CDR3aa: CASSVDPGGETQYF

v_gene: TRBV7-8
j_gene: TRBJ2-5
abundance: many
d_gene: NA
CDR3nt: TGTGCCAGCAGCTTGGAGACCCAGTACTTC
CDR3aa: CASSLETQYF

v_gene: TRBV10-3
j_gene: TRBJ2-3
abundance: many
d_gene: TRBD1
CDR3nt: TGTGCCATCACCCGACAGGGAATCACAGATACGCAGTATTTT
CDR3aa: CAITRQGITDTQYF

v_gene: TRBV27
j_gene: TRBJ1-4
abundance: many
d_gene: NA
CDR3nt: TGTGCCAGCAGTTTCTTGGCAAATGAAAAACTGTTTTTT
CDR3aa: CASSFLANEKLFF

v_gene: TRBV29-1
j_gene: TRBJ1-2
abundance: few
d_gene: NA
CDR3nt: TGCAGCGTTGAAGGGAATGGCTACACCTTC
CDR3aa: CSVEGNGYTF

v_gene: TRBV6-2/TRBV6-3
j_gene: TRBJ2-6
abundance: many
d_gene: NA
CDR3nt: TGTGCCAGCAGAGGCTCTGGGGCCAACGTCCTGACTTTC
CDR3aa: CASRGSGANVLTF

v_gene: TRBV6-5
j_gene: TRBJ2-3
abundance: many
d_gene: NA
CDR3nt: TGTGCCAGCAGCCCCGGCGAGGGAGCAGATACGCAGTATTTT
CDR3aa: CASSPGEGADTQYF

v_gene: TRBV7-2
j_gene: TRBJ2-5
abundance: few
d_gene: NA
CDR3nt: TGTGCCAGCCTTCAGGGGCGCTTCTTACCCCAGTACTTC
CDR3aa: CASLQGRFLPQYF

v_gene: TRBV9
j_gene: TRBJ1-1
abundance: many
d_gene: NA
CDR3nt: TGTGCCAGCAGCGGCGTTTTCGGCACTGAAGCTTTCTTT
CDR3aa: CASSGVFGTEAFF

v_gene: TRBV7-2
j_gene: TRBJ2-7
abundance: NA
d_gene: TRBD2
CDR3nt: TGTGCCAGCAGCTTAGGAGCGGGGGTGGAATCCTACGAGCAGTACTTC
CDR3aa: CASSLGAGVESYEQYF

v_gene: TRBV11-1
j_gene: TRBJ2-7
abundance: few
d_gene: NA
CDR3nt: TGTGCCAGCAGCTTAGGGGAATCCTACGAGCAGTACTTC
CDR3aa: CASSLGESYEQYF

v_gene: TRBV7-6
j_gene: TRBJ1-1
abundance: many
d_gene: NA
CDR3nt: TGTGCCAGCAGCTTAGCGCTGTGGGCGAAGAACACTGAAGCTTTCTTT
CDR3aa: CASSLALWAKNTEAFF

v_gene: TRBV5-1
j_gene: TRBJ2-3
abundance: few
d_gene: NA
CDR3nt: TGCGCCAGCAGCTTAACAGGGTCAGATACGCAGTATTTT
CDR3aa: CASSLTGSDTQYF

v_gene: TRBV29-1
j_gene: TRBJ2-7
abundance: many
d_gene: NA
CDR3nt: TGCAGCGTTGAGCCGGGCCTCCATCGGGACGAGCAGTACTTC
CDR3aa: CSVEPGLHRDEQYF

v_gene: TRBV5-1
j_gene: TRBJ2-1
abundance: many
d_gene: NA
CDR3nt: TGCGCCAGCAGGTCGGGAATCGCTGAGCAGTTCTTC
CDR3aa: CASRSGIAEQFF

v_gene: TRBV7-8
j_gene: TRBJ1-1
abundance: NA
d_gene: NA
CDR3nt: TGTGCCAGCAGCTTAGAACGGGACGAACACGAAGCTTTCTTT
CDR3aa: CASSLERDEHEAFF

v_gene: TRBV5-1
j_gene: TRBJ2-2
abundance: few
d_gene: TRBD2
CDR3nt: TGCGCCAGCAGCTTGGAACTAGCGGGGGTCGCGAACACCGGGGAGCTGTTTTTT
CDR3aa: CASSLELAGVANTGELFF

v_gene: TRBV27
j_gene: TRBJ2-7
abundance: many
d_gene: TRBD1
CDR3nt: TGTGCCAGCAGTTCCGGGGACAGCCCCTACGAGCAGTACTTC
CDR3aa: CASSSGDSPYEQYF

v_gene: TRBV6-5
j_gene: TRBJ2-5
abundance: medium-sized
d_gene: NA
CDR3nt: TGTGCCAGCAGCCCCGGACCCAGCCGGGAGACCCAGTACTTC
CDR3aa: CASSPGPSRETQYF

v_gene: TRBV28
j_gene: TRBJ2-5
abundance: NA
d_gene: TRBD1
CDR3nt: TGTGCCAGCAGGACAGGGGGCGGTGGTCCACGAGAGACCCAGTACTTC
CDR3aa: CASRTGGGGPRETQYF

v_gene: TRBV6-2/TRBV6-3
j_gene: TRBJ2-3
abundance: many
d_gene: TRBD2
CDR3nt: TGTGCCAGCATCAGGGGTAGCGGGGGCGCCTGGACGCAGTATTTT
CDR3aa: CASIRGSGGAWTQYF

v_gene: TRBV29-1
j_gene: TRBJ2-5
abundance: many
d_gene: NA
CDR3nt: TGCAGCGTTGCGAGTCAGAGGGATGGGACCCAGTACTTC
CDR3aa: CSVASQRDGTQYF

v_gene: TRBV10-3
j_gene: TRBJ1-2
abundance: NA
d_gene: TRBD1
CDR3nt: TGTGCCATCAGTGAGCCGCCGGGACAGGGGTTTGGCTACACCTTC
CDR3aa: CAISEPPGQGFGYTF

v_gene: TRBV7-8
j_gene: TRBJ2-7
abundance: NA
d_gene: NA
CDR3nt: TGTGCCAGCAGCCTAGAACAGGCAAGCTCCTACGAGCAGTACTTC
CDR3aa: CASSLEQASSYEQYF